This T cell receptor (beta chain) was captured by sequencing in a study of long-term antiretroviral therapy in people with HIV. Study outcomes and limitations: Against controls, HIV repertoires showed narrower ranges of CDR3 length.

Comments on this clone: The antigen is unknown.

The assay used was immunoSEQ (version v3.0), run at survey level. The protocol was immunoSEQ multiplex PCR, while the TCRdb copy is restricted to in-frame clones and leaves out a portion. The sample contains 30,000 or so clones, approximately 85% of which appear only once. This clonotype was obtained from a man in his forties or fifties with HIV. The sequenced sample was unsorted PBMCs, obtained 3 years after starting antiretroviral therapy.

The CDR3 protein is CSFRSGSVNEQFF. The CDR3 nucleotides read TGCAGCTTCCGGTCCGGTAGCGTAAATGAGCAGTTCTTC. J is TRBJ2-1 and V is TRBV29-1, with D perhaps TRBD2 (5 bases). V lost 8 bases to trimming and J lost 7 bases, with 18 bases between them. Germline values: CDR1 SQVTM, CDR2 ANQGSEA. The CDR3 extends over 13 amino acids.